This passage covers 12 T cell receptor beta chains from one sample sequenced in a study of T cells in Graves' hyperthyroidism and ophthalmopathy. RNA transcripts yielded amplified TCR beta CDR3 regions. TCR CDR3 underwent first-round RT-PCR with the HTBI primer set. TCRdb analysed the multiplex PCR reads with MiXCR anew, one entry per CDR3 protein. The sample yields about 610,000 distinct CDR3 sequences, roughly 14% seen once. Sequencing was performed on blood. These receptors came from a woman between 40 and 55 years old with Graves' ophthalmopathy.

This clonotype was recorded at least ten times. At one boundary the junction diverges from the germline segment, which might be a read error. The CDR3 sequence is CASSEGFSTQYF. The DNA of the CDR3 is TGTGCCAGCAGCGAAGGGTTCTCGACCCAGTACTTC. This chain links TRBV6-1 with TRBJ2-5; no clear D. The CDR3 length is 12 residues. Germline loops: CDR1 MNHNS, CDR2 SASEGT.

This clonotype was seen ten or more times. The V and J genes are TRBV7-2 and TRBJ1-1; no firm D call. Trimming shortened V by 2 bases and J by 0 bases, and 7 bases separated the two germline ends. The CDR3 spans 14 residues. The germline CDR1 and CDR2 sequences are SGHTA and FQGNSA. The DNA for the CDR3 is TGTGCCAGCAGCTTATTTTACCTGAACACTGAAGCTTTCTTT. Its protein is CASSLFYLNTEAFF.

This clonotype occurred a few times. This chain uses TRBV28 with TRBJ2-6; D uncertain. Germline V lookup: CDR1 MDHEN, CDR2 SYDVKM. The CDR3 sequence is 17 residues long. Trimming cost V 2 bases and J 0 bases, with 11 bases left between them. The CDR3 reads CASSLGVWGSGANVLTF. CDR3 in DNA: TGTGCCAGCAGTTTAGGGGTCTGGGGCTCTGGGGCCAACGTCCTGACTTTC.

This clonotype has just a few counts. V gene TRBV5-6 combines with J gene TRBJ1-1, with D uncertain. CDR3 length: 15 amino acids. Germline-derived CDR1 and CDR2 are SGHDT and YYEEEE. Deletions cut 2 bases from V and 4 bases from J, with 15 bases between. The CDR3 here is CASSLEAGRATEAFF. The CDR3 DNA reads TGTGCCAGCAGCTTAGAGGCGGGGAGGGCCACTGAAGCTTTCTTT.

There are many counts of this clonotype. The chain has TRBV30 and TRBJ1-1; 7 bases agree with TRBD1. Per germline, CDR1 GTSNPN and CDR2 SVGIG (reference sequence). CDR3 length equals 13 residues. V shed 3 bases, J shed 4 bases, and the junction held 5 bases outside the gene matches. CDR3 loop: CAWRTGRSTEAFF. The CDR3 coding sequence is TGTGCCTGGAGGACAGGGAGGAGCACTGAAGCTTTCTTT.

This clonotype occurred many times. The genes are TRBV12-3 or TRBV12-4 and TRBJ1-2; TRBD1 matches at 9 bases. This CDR3 comprises 15 residues. The ends lost 5 bases at V and 7 bases at J; junction bases unmatched: 11. For the CDR3, the DNA is TGTGCCAGCAGTATACCGGGACAGGGCGCTTCTGGCTACACCTTC. Protein product: CASSIPGQGASGYTF.

The chain employs TRBV20-1 and TRBJ2-5; 8 bases match TRBD1. V trimming: 0 bases; J trimming: 5 bases; junction bases outside the gene matches: 14. CDR1 is DFQATT, CDR2 SNEGSKA, per germline (reference sequence). The CDR3 has 17 residues. The CDR3 DNA reads as TGCAGTGCTAGAGACTGGGCAGTCAGGGGGCCGGGGGAGACCCAGTACTTC. Residues: CSARDWAVRGPGETQYF.

This clonotype was counted many times. This chain joins TRBV7-3 and TRBJ1-5; D uncertain. CDR3 length: 16 residues. The germline gives CDR1 SGHTA, CDR2 FQGTGA. The ends were cut back, 2 bases at V and 2 bases at J, with 13 bases in the middle. Here the CDR3 DNA reads TGTGCCAGCAGCTTACTAGCAGGAGCGGGCAATCAGCCCCAGCATTTT. Residues: CASSLLAGAGNQPQHF.

This clonotype came up many times. The chain carries TRBV2 and TRBJ2-6; D tentatively fits TRBD1 or TRBD2 (6 bases each). Trimming stripped 5 bases from V and 4 bases from J, with 12 bases between. Germline V gene lookup returns CDR1 SNHLY and CDR2 FYNNEI. CDR3 length: 15 amino acids. The CDR3 coding sequence is TGTGCCAGCAGTAAGGGGGGATCAGGGGCCAACGTCCTGACTTTC. This gives the protein CASSKGGSGANVLTF.

This clonotype has ten or more counts. The chain is built from TRBV20-1 and TRBJ2-7; D uncertain. The germline gives CDR1 DFQATT, CDR2 SNEGSKA (reference sequence). CDR3 length equals 15 residues. Trimming took off 7 bases at V and 2 bases at J, with 21 bases between the two ends. CDR3 DNA: TGCAGTGTTAGGCCGGGCAGAATCTCTCCCTACGAGCAGTACTTC. Encoded protein: CSVRPGRISPYEQYF.

This clonotype has ten or more counts. The chain employs TRBV27 and TRBJ2-5; 7 bases map to TRBD2. Germline V CDR1 and CDR2: MNHEY, SMNVEV (reference sequence). This CDR3 has 14 residues. The V and J ends lost 6 bases and 2 bases, in that order; junction bases with no gene match: 6. As DNA, the CDR3 is TGTGCCAGCAGCCGGGACTACCCACAAGAGACCCAGTACTTC. It is translated as CASSRDYPQETQYF.

This clonotype occurred many times. The chain carries TRBV6-5 and TRBJ2-7; no reliable D call. Looked up from germline, CDR1 is MNHEY and CDR2 is SVGAGI. The CDR3 loop spans 11 amino acids. Deletions cut 8 bases from V and 3 bases from J, with 8 bases between. The CDR3 protein is CASLYLYEQYF. In DNA, the CDR3 is TGTGCCAGCCTTTATCTCTACGAGCAGTACTTC.